This T cell receptor (beta chain) is from a study of blood T cells in healthy people across ages. General study results and limits: For the donors, CMV status was unknown and possibly confounded expanded clonotype changes. A roughly linear fall in TCR beta diversity per million T cells was seen with increasing age.

CDR1 SQVTM and CDR2 ANQGSEA come from the germline V gene. V gave up 6 bases and J gave up 1 base; unmatched junction bases: 6. The CDR3 spans 14 residues. It was ten milliliters of peripheral blood that were drawn from each donor. A second PCR, run for about 6 to 12 cycles, used a sample-barcoded 5' primer plus a J-beta primer mix. Per sample, CDR3-containing paired-end reads numbered at least 2.5 million. TCRdb reprocessed the 5' RACE reads via MiXCR and lists one record per CDR3 protein. The sample consists of over a million distinct CDR3 sequences, around 45% of them appearing once. As concerns this clonotype: Its antigen is not known.

The sample comprised blood. The sequence was collected from a woman aged 60-75 years in good health. V is TRBV29-1 and J is TRBJ2-3; TRBD2 agrees at 8 bases. The CDR3 sequence is CSVRAGVGTDTQYF. The CDR3 nucleotides read TGCAGCGTCCGAGCGGGAGTGGGCACAGATACGCAGTATTTT.